The 12 T cell receptor beta chains listed next were all sequenced from one sample in a study of early T cells in non-severe SARS-CoV-2 infection. TCRdb called the 5' RACE reads again in MiXCR, with one record for every CDR3 protein. The sample has about 25,000 distinct CDR3 sequences; 4.4% are singletons. Sequenced input: whole blood. These receptors were taken from an adult who was a healthcare worker with PCR-confirmed SARS-CoV-2 infection or an uninfected control (not recorded which).

This clonotype was counted ten times or more. The CDR3 DNA reads as TGTGCCAGCAGCCCCTTCGTGGCGGGGGAGACTTACGAGCAGTACTTC. Encoded protein: CASSPFVAGETYEQYF. This chain uses TRBV7-8 with TRBJ2-7; 7 nucleotides align to TRBD2. V trimming: 5 bases; J trimming: 4 bases; junction bases outside the gene matches: 14. The CDR3 is made up of 16 amino acids. Germline V gene lookup returns CDR1 SGHVS and CDR2 FQNEAQ.

The table lists this clonotype with many counts. The chain links TRBV4-1 to TRBJ2-5; TRBD2 matches at 16 bases. V shed 3 bases, J shed 2 bases, and the junction held 9 bases outside the gene matches. CDR1 and CDR2 from the germline V gene are MGHRA and YSYEKL. The length of the CDR3 is 19 residues. Here the CDR3 DNA reads TGCGCCAGCAGCCATCCGGGACTAGCGGGAGGGCCATTACAAGAGACCCAGTACTTC. Translated, it gives CASSHPGLAGGPLQETQYF.

The chain couples TRBV29-1 to TRBJ2-7; possibly TRBD2 for D (6 bases). There are 12 residues in the CDR3. V lost 4 bases, J lost 5 bases, and 12 bases lay in between. Per germline, CDR1 SQVTM and CDR2 ANQGSEA. CDR3 nucleotide sequence: TGCAGCGTTGGCGGGAACCCCCACGAGCAGTACTTC. It specifies CSVGGNPHEQYF.

This clonotype was seen many times. The chain joins TRBV18 to TRBJ2-1; 9 bases fit TRBD2. After removal of 2 bases from V and 4 bases from J, the junction contained 3 bases not matched to a gene. This CDR3 region has 15 residues. Germline loops: CDR1 KGHSH, CDR2 LQKENI. The CDR3 loop reads CASSPTSGRYNEQFF. DNA of the CDR3: TGTGCCAGCTCACCAACCAGCGGGAGGTACAATGAGCAGTTCTTC.

This clonotype was picked up many times. The V call is TRBV20-1, the J call TRBJ1-2, with D unresolved. V was pared by 2 bases and J by 4 bases, with 11 bases between. Germline V gene sequence: CDR1 DFQATT, CDR2 SNEGSKA (reference sequence). There are 13 residues in the CDR3. The CDR3 DNA sequence: TGCAGTGCTAGAATAATGGGTGCCTATGGCTACACCTTC. It is translated as CSARIMGAYGYTF.

At least ten counts were recorded for this clonotype. The J gene is TRBJ2-5, the V gene TRBV12-3 or TRBV12-4; TRBD2 matches 13 bases. This CDR3 spans 15 amino acids. The ends lost 6 bases at V and 5 bases at J; junction bases unmatched: 6. The CDR3 coding sequence is TGTGCCAGCAGCCAAGGACTAGCGGGAGTTGAGACCCAGTACTTC. It translates to CASSQGLAGVETQYF.

The gene calls are TRBV28 and TRBJ2-5, with D uncertain. Trimming took 1 base from V and 1 from J, leaving 7 bases between them. Per germline, CDR1 MDHEN and CDR2 SYDVKM. The CDR3 totals 14 residues. The CDR3 DNA follows: TGTGCCAGCAGTTTATTAACAGTCCAAGAGACCCAGTACTTC. It encodes CASSLLTVQETQYF.

This clonotype was picked up many times. V usage is TRBV7-8 and J usage is TRBJ2-3, with D perhaps assigned TRBD1 or TRBD2 (6 bases each). Germline loops: CDR1 SGHVS, CDR2 FQNEAQ. This CDR3 has 17 amino acids. The ends were cut back, 1 base at V and 1 base at J, with 15 bases in the middle. CDR3 sequence reads: CASSLEGGSGRTDTQYF. DNA of the CDR3: TGTGCCAGCAGCTTAGAAGGGGGTAGCGGTCGCACAGATACGCAGTATTTT.

This clonotype appeared many times. This chain links TRBV12-3 or TRBV12-4 with TRBJ1-6; perhaps TRBD1 as D (6 bases). This CDR3 comprises 14 residues. V shed 4 bases and J shed 7 bases, with 11 bases lying between them. DNA of the CDR3: TGTGCCAGCAGTTCCCGGGGACAAAATTCACCCCTCCACTTT. Its protein is CASSSRGQNSPLHF.

This clonotype was counted at least ten times. The chain uses TRBV7-9 and TRBJ2-7; 8 bases fit TRBD1. In germline, CDR1 is SEHNR, CDR2 FQNEAQ (reference sequence). Germline trimming cut 1 base from V and 12 bases from J; bases unmatched to any gene: 5. This CDR3 is 12 amino acids long. CDR3 in amino acids: CASSLGQGQTYV. CDR3 bases: TGTGCCAGCAGCTTAGGACAGGGGCAGACGTACGTC.

Ten or more counts support this clonotype. The chain links TRBV7-9 to TRBJ1-1; 7 bases agree with TRBD1. After removal of 5 bases from V and 8 bases from J, the junction contained 11 bases not matched to a gene. CDR1 is SEHNR and CDR2 is FQNEAQ in the germline V gene (reference sequence). The CDR3 is 14 amino acids. CDR3 nucleotides: TGTGCCAGCAGCCCCACGGACAGGCCTTGGGAAGCTTTCTTT. Translating gives CASSPTDRPWEAFF.

This clonotype was counted between two and nine times. The CDR3 region is CASSKALGSEQYV. CDR3 DNA sequence: TGTGCCAGCAGCAAAGCCTTAGGGTCCGAGCAGTACGTC. The V gene is TRBV21-1, the J gene TRBJ2-7. TRBV21-1 has pseudogene status. CDR3 length: 13 amino acids.